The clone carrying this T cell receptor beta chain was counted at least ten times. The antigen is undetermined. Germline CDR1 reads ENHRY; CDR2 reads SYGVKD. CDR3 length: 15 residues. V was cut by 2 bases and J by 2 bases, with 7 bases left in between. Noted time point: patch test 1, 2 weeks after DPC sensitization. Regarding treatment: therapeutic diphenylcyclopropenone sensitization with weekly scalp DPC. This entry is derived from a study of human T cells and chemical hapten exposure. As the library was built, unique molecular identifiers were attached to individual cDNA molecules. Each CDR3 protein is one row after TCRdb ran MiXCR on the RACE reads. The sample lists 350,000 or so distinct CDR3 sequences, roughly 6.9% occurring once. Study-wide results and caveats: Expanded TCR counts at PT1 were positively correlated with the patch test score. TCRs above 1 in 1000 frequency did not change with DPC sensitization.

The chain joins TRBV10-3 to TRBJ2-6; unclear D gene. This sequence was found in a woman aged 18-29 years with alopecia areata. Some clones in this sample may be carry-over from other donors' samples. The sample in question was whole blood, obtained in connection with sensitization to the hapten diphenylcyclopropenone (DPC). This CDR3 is CAISEPLTGANVLTF. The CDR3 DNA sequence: TGTGCCATCAGTGAGCCGTTAACTGGGGCCAACGTCCTGACTTTC.